These 13 T cell receptor beta chains were sequenced from one sample in a study of blood T cell repertoires in COVID-19. Only in-frame clones appear in the TCRdb table, and some are missing; sequencing was by immunoSEQ multiplex PCR. The repertoire holds roughly 260,000 clones, around 87% seen once, with under 2.5% in the top ten. The sample was peripheral blood. The receptor set was obtained from a woman aged 50 to 65 with acute or convalescent COVID-19.

The V and J genes are TRBV4-2 and TRBJ2-3; TRBD2 agrees at 13 bases. There are 19 residues in the CDR3. Trimming took 1 base from V and 0 from J; bases not matched to a gene: 7. Germline assignment: CDR1 LGHNA and CDR2 YNFKEQ. The DNA of the CDR3 is TGTGCCAGCAGCCAAGGGATACTAGCGGGAGGGATGAGCACAGATACGCAGTATTTT. Residues: CASSQGILAGGMSTDTQYF.

The chain employs TRBV2 and TRBJ1-1; no reliable D call. Germline V CDR1 and CDR2: SNHLY, FYNNEI. Trimming stripped 8 bases from V and 1 base from J, with 11 bases between. The CDR3 runs to 13 residues. CDR3 protein: CASHFAENTEAFF. The CDR3 DNA sequence: TGTGCCAGCCATTTCGCGGAGAACACTGAAGCTTTCTTT.

The V call is TRBV6-6, the J call TRBJ2-7, with 7 bases fitting TRBD2. CDR1 MNHNY and CDR2 SVGAGI come from the germline V gene (reference sequence). The CDR3 has 15 amino acids. J gave up 3 bases and V 6 bases, and 11 bases lay outside the gene matches. CDR3 sequence reads: CASRGYAGASYEQYF. CDR3 bases: TGTGCCAGCAGGGGGTATGCGGGAGCGAGCTACGAGCAGTACTTC.

The chain carries TRBV3-1 (or the pseudogene TRBV3-2) and TRBJ1-4; D unclear. The CDR3 spans 11 residues. Germline CDR1 is LGHDT and CDR2 is YNNKEL (reference sequence). The V end lost 1 base, the J end lost 11 bases, and 5 bases lay between the germline ends. CDR3 amino acids: CASSQVQKLFF. CDR3 bases: TGTGCCAGCAGCCAAGTTCAGAAACTGTTTTTT.

This chain links TRBV6-6 with TRBJ1-6; D ambiguous. V was clipped by 5 bases and J by 9 bases, with 8 bases between them. Germline values: CDR1 MNHNY, CDR2 SVGAGI (reference sequence). The CDR3 sequence is 12 residues long. CDR3 residues: CASSTDLSPLHF. In DNA form, the CDR3 reads TGTGCCAGCAGTACAGACCTTTCACCCCTCCACTTT.

The V gene is TRBV30, the J gene TRBJ2-5; 7 bases match TRBD1. V was pared by 5 bases and J by 5 bases, with 14 bases of the junction left unmatched. Looked up from germline, CDR1 is GTSNPN and CDR2 is SVGIG (reference sequence). The CDR3 is made up of 15 amino acids. The CDR3 loop is CAWRSLGTVFETQYF. The CDR3, as DNA: TGTGCCTGGCGATCCTTGGGGACAGTATTTGAGACCCAGTACTTC.

This clone was detected only a few times. The genes are TRBV6-5 and TRBJ2-7; TRBD1 matches at 7 bases. V shed 6 bases, J shed 2 bases, and the junction held 4 bases outside the gene matches. The V gene's germline CDR1 is MNHEY and CDR2 SVGAGI. The CDR3 extends over 13 amino acids. This CDR3 reads CASSRGQTYEQYF. The CDR3 coding sequence is TGTGCCAGCAGCAGGGGACAGACCTACGAGCAGTACTTC.

V is TRBV28 and J is TRBJ1-1; D gene ambiguous. There are 14 residues in the CDR3. The V end was cut by 5 bases, the J end by 0 bases, with 10 bases between. Germline loops: CDR1 MDHEN, CDR2 SYDVKM. The CDR3 bases are TGTGCCAGCAGTAAATACTACATGAACACTGAAGCTTTCTTT. Residues: CASSKYYMNTEAFF.

The V gene is TRBV2, the J gene TRBJ1-5; D is undetermined. The V end was cut by 2 bases, the J end by 7 bases, with 6 bases between. This CDR3 spans 12 amino acids. In germline, CDR1 is SNHLY, CDR2 FYNNEI. The CDR3 loop is CASSESRQPQHF. DNA of the CDR3: TGTGCCAGCAGTGAATCTAGACAGCCCCAGCATTTT.

This clone appeared a few times. The chain uses TRBV28 and TRBJ2-3, with 8 positions matching TRBD2. The CDR3 length is 16 residues. Germline trimming cut 4 bases from V and 3 bases from J; bases unmatched to any gene: 9. Germline values: CDR1 MDHEN, CDR2 SYDVKM. In nucleotides, the CDR3 is TGTGCCAGCAGTTCCATATCCGGGAGGGGGACAGATACGCAGTATTTT. This encodes CASSSISGRGTDTQYF.

This clone appeared many times. The V call is TRBV27, the J call TRBJ1-5, with D hard to call. Trimming cost V 5 bases and J 5 bases, with 10 bases left between them. CDR3 length equals 13 residues. Per the germline V gene, CDR1 is MNHEY and CDR2 is SMNVEV (reference sequence). The CDR3 region is CASSLVLHQPQHF. The CDR3 DNA is TGTGCCAGCAGTCTCGTCCTTCATCAGCCCCAGCATTTT.

V usage is TRBV27 and J usage is TRBJ1-2, with 9 bases identical to TRBD1. The CDR3 consists of 14 residues. Germline CDR1 reads MNHEY; CDR2 reads SMNVEV (reference sequence). The trim removed 4 bases at V and 8 bases at J, leaving 8 bases unmatched. CDR3 protein: CASSYRDRAAGYTF. The CDR3 DNA is TGTGCCAGCAGTTACAGGGACAGGGCTGCCGGCTACACCTTC.

A word on this clone: This sample includes further DNA sequences coding for the same CDR3. V is TRBV5-1 and J is TRBJ2-1; D remains unclear. The CDR3 length is 15 residues. Trimming removed 0 bases from V and 0 bases from J, with 7 bases in between. In germline, CDR1 is SGHRS, CDR2 YFSETQ. CDR3 residues: CASSLDSSSYNEQFF. The CDR3 DNA sequence: TGCGCCAGCAGCTTGGACTCGAGCTCCTACAATGAGCAGTTCTTC.